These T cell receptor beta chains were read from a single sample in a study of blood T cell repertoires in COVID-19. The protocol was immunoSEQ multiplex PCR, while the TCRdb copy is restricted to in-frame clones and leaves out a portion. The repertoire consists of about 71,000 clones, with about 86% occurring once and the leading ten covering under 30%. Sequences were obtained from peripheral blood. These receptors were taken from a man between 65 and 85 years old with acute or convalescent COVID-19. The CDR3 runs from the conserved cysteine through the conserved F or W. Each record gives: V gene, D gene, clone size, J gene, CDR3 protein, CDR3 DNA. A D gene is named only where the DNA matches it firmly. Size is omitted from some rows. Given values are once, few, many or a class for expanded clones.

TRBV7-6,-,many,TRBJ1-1,CASSLEQGLGNTEAFF,TGTGCCAGCAGCTTAGAACAGGGCTTGGGGAACACTGAAGCTTTCTTT
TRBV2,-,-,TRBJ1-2,CASSGRGEYGYTF,TGTGCCAGCAGTGGCAGGGGCGAATATGGCTACACCTTC
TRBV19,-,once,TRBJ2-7,CASSKGAGISYEQYF,TGTGCCAGTAGTAAAGGAGCAGGGATTTCCTACGAGCAGTACTTC
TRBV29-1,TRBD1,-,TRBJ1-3,CSVGTGNPGNTIYF,TGCAGCGTTGGGACAGGGAACCCCGGAAACACCATATATTTT
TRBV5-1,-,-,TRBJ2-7,CASSLSPSIIEQYF,TGCGCCAGCAGCTTGTCCCCGAGCATAATTGAGCAGTACTTC
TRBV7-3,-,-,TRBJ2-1,CASSMIQGSNEQFF,TGTGCCAGCAGCATGATACAGGGATCCAATGAGCAGTTCTTC
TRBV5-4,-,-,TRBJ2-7,CASSLGSSYEQYF,TGTGCCAGCAGCTTGGGGAGCTCCTACGAGCAGTACTTC
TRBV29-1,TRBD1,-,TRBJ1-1,CSADRTGGTEAFF,TGCAGCGCCGACCGTACAGGGGGCACTGAAGCTTTCTTT
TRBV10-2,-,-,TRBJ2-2,CATPRGSRLTGELFF,TGCGCCACCCCTCGGGGGTCCCGCTTGACCGGGGAGCTGTTTTTT
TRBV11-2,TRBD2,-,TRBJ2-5,CASSLVLAGGDGTQYF,TGTGCCAGCAGCTTGGTCCTAGCGGGAGGTGACGGGACCCAGTACTTC
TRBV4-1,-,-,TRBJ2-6,CASSQPPSLGVAGANVLTF,TGCGCCAGCAGCCAGCCCCCCTCGTTAGGGGTCGCTGGGGCCAACGTCCTGACTTTC
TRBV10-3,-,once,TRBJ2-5,CAISSEGEETQYF,TGTGCCATCAGTTCCGAGGGGGAAGAGACCCAGTACTTC
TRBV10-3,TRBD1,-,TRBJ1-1,CATWTGGPSAFF,TGTGCCACGTGGACAGGGGGCCCCTCGGCTTTCTTT
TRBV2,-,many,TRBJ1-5,CASSEQISNQPQHF,TGTGCCAGCAGTGAACAGATCAGCAATCAGCCCCAGCATTTT
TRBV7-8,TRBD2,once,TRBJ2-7,CASSDQGLAGVGEQYF,TGTGCCAGCAGCGACCAGGGACTAGCGGGAGTGGGTGAGCAGTACTTC
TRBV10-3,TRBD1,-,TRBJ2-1,CAISPGQGTYNEQFF,TGTGCCATCAGTCCGGGACAGGGAACCTACAATGAGCAGTTCTTC
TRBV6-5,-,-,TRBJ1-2,CASKRTENYGYTF,TGTGCCAGCAAGAGGACAGAAAACTATGGCTACACCTTC
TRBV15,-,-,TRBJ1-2,CATSRAGDLYYGYTF,TGTGCCACCAGCAGAGCCGGGGATCTATACTATGGCTACACCTTC
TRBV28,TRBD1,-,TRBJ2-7,CASRPGQTYEQYF,TGTGCCAGCAGGCCGGGACAGACCTACGAGCAGTACTTC
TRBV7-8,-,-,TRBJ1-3,CASSARLTLGNTIYF,TGTGCCAGCAGCGCCCGATTGACACTCGGAAACACCATATATTTT
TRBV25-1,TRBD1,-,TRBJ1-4,CASSAYRGNEKLFF,TGTGCCAGCAGCGCCTACAGGGGTAATGAAAAACTGTTTTTT
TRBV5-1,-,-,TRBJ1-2,CASSLGPGSNGYTF,TGCGCCAGCAGCTTGGGCCCGGGGTCGAATGGCTACACCTTC
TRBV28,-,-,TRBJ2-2,CASIQDSTGELFF,TGTGCCAGCATTCAAGACTCCACCGGGGAGCTGTTTTTT
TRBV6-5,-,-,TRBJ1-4,CARTPPTASREKLFF,TGTGCCAGGACCCCCCCGACAGCCAGCCGGGAAAAACTGTTTTTT
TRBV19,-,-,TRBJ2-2,CASSIDREGELFF,TGTGCCAGTAGTATAGATAGGGAGGGGGAGCTGTTTTTT
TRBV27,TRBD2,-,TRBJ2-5,CASSLLAGASETQYF,TGTGCCAGCAGTTTACTAGCGGGAGCATCCGAGACCCAGTACTTC
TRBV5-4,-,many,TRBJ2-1,CASSPQGNNEQFF,TGTGCCAGCAGCCCACAGGGAAACAATGAGCAGTTCTTC
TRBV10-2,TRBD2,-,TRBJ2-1,CASSESRGTSGYNEQFF,TGCGCCAGCAGTGAGTCGAGGGGGACTAGCGGTTACAATGAGCAGTTCTTC
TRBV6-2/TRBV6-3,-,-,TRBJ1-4,CASSRDTEKLFF,TGTGCCAGCAGCCGGGACACTGAAAAACTGTTTTTT
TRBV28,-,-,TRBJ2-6,CASSLLYGRSGANVLTF,TGTGCCAGCAGTTTATTGTATGGGAGGTCTGGGGCCAACGTCCTGACTTTC
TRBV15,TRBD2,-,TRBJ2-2,CATSSGGSGELFF,TGTGCCACCAGCTCGGGGGGGTCCGGGGAGCTGTTTTTT
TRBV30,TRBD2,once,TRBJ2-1,CARHLAGRVNEQFF,TGTGCCCGCCACCTAGCGGGACGGGTTAATGAGCAGTTCTTC
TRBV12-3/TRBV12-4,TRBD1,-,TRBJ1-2,CASSDRGGGYTF,TGTGCCAGCAGCGACAGGGGAGGAGGCTACACCTTC